This TCR beta chain was found in a study of cytomegalovirus exposure and HLA in healthy donors. Findings and limits, study-wide: Later analysis identified a missense DCLRE1C variant that was linked to TCR beta V- and J-gene trimming. Earlier analysis looked at TCR beta V segments, and most were productive about 87% or about 30% of the time. Among TCR sequences, most were rare, though some public TCRs appeared in many donors.

CDR3 length: 13 residues. The V segment lost 4 bases and the J segment 4 bases; nucleotides outside the gene matches: 3. Germline V gene sequence: CDR1 MNHEY, CDR2 SVGAGI. Turning to this clone: Its target is not known.

The PCR ran on 60 Vbeta and 13 Jbeta primers. How the authors handled the data: About 80 million unique TCR beta chains, roughly 11 million of them shared, were counted by a later analysis. Using immunoSEQ multiplex PCR, the repertoire was profiled, and TCRdb retains in-frame clones only, with some absent. That table gives V, J and clone size, and the DNA gave D and trimming. Among 170,000 or so clones listed, roughly four fifths were seen once. The chain recombines TRBV6-5 with TRBJ2-5, with TRBD1 matching over 7 bases. The TCR originated in a woman between 45 and 65 years old in good health and CMV-seronegative. Sequencing was done on a sample of PBMCs. CDR3 nucleotide sequence: TGTGCCAGCAGTTCCAGGGGGTCAGAGACCCAGTACTTC. Translating it yields CASSSRGSETQYF.